The sequence of this T cell receptor (beta chain) was determined in a study of cytomegalovirus exposure and HLA in healthy donors. Study at large: Earlier, 150 million to 200 million T cells were analyzed, and 117 million unique TCR beta sequences were found among them. Approximately 80 million unique TCRs, all from HLA-typed donors, were included in an early release of the data.

This CDR3 region has 15 residues. The V gene's germline CDR1 is SGHTA and CDR2 FQGNSA. Trimming removed 5 bases from V and 4 bases from J; junction bases left unmatched: 8. The study ran its PCR with 60 Vbeta and 13 Jbeta primers. Clones were read by immunoSEQ multiplex PCR, and TCRdb kept only the in-frame ones, dropping some. The sample includes hundreds of thousands of clones, around 89% of them seen just once. The genes are TRBV7-2 and TRBJ1-5, with 7 bases aligning to TRBD1. This sequence was found in a young woman in good health and CMV-seronegative. The specimen sequenced was PBMCs. This CDR3 is CASSPRQGRNQPQHF. Here the CDR3 DNA reads TGTGCCAGCAGCCCCCGACAGGGAAGAAATCAGCCCCAGCATTTT.